Presented here are 6 T cell receptor beta chains from one specimen sequenced in a study of metastatic and nonmetastatic thyroid tumors. Using MiXCR, TCRdb re-called clones from the PCR reads. The top ten hold 40% of the sample, which has fewer than 9,000 clones, approximately 40% seen once. Thyroid surgery had not been preceded by any treatment in any patient. Sequences were obtained from tumor tissue. The origin of the receptors is a female donor with papillary thyroid cancer or a benign thyroid nodule (not recorded which). Some clones in this sample may be carry-over from other donors' samples.

The chain has TRBV4-1 and TRBJ1-6; no reliable D call. The CDR3 spans 19 residues. Deletions cut 5 bases from V and 1 base from J, with 21 bases between. Looked up from germline, CDR1 is MGHRA and CDR2 is YSYEKL. CDR3 region: CASSASLRRKGSYNSPLHF. The DNA of the CDR3 is TGCGCCAGCAGCGCATCCCTCCGCCGTAAGGGTTCCTATAATTCACCCCTCCACTTT.

The sample holds one count of this clone. The rearrangement joins TRBV5-5 to TRBJ1-2, with D possibly matching TRBD1 (5 bases). Germline CDR1 is SGHKS and CDR2 is YYEKEE (reference sequence). Between the trimmed V and J ends, which lost 4 bases and 5 bases, there was a span of 18 bases. The CDR3 contains 15 residues. The CDR3 nucleotides are TGTGCCAGCAGCCCCCTCGAGGGGCGTAGATATGGCTACACCTTC. Translation: CASSPLEGRRYGYTF.

This clone was counted a few times. V usage is TRBV28 and J usage is TRBJ1-2, with no clear D. Germline assignment: CDR1 MDHEN and CDR2 SYDVKM. This CDR3 is built from 14 residues. V dropped 5 bases and J dropped 6 bases, with 16 bases sitting between them. CDR3 protein: CASSPFVVIHGYTF. In nucleotides, the CDR3 is TGTGCCAGCAGTCCCTTTGTGGTAATCCATGGCTACACCTTC.

As concerns this clone: A junction boundary mismatches the germline segment, possibly from a read error. The chain's CDR3 is CAGSRDRGTDVYTF. The CDR3 DNA is TGTGCCGGCAGCCGCGACAGGGGCACCGATGTCTACACCTTC. The chain combines TRBV28 with TRBJ1-2; 8 nucleotides align to TRBD1. CDR1 MDHEN and CDR2 SYDVKM come from the germline V gene. This CDR3 has 14 amino acids.

This clone was recorded a few times. The chain is built from TRBV6-1 and TRBJ1-2, with 7 bases matching TRBD1. CDR3 size: 15 residues. Germline V gene data show CDR1 as MNHNS and CDR2 as SASEGT. J gave up 4 bases and V 6 bases, and 11 bases lay outside the gene matches. Here the CDR3 DNA reads TGTGCCAGCAGGAAGGGGGAGTCAGGGGGCTATGGCTACACCTTC. Its translation is CASRKGESGGYGYTF.

On this clone: A junction end diverges from the germline sequence, so it may reflect a read error. The chain has TRBV20-1 and TRBJ2-3; D remains unclear. From germline, CDR1 is DFQATT and CDR2 SNEGSKA (reference sequence). The length of the CDR3 is 13 residues. The CDR3 loop is CIARAASPDTQYF. Here the CDR3 DNA reads TGCATTGCTAGAGCTGCTTCCCCCGATACGCAGTATTTT.